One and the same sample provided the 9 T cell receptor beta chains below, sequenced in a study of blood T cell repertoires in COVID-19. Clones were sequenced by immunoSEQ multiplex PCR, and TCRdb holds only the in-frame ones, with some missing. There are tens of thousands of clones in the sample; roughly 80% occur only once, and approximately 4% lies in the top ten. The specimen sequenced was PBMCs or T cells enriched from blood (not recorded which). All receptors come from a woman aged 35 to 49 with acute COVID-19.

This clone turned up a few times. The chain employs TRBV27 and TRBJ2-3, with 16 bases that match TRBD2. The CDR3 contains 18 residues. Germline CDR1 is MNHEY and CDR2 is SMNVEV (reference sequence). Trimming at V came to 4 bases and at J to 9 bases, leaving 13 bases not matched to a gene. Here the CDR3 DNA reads TGTGCCAGCAGTTCAGGGACTAGCGGGGGGGTGGTTGGGTACACGCAGTATTTT. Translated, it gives CASSSGTSGGVVGYTQYF.

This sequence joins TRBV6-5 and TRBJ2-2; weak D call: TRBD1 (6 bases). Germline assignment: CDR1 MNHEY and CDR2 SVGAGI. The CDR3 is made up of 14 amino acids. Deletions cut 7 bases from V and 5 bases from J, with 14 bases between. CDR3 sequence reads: CASNLKRGTGELFF. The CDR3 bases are TGTGCCAGCAACCTGAAGAGGGGGACCGGGGAGCTGTTTTTT.

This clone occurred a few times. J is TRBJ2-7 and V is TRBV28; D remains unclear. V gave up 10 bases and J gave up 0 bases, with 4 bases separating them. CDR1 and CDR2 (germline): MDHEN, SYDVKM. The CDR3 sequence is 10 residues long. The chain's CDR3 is CATSSYEQYF. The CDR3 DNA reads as TGTGCCACGAGCTCCTACGAGCAGTACTTC. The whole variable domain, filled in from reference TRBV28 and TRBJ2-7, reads DVKVTQSSRYLVKRTGEKVFLECVQDMDHENMFWYRQDPGLGLRLIYFSYDVKMKEKGDIPEGYSVSREKKERFSLILESASTNQTSMYLCATSSYEQYFGPGTRLTVT.

The CDR3 is CASSYGVRQGRYEQYV. CDR3 coding DNA: TGTGCCAGCAGTTATGGGGTTCGACAGGGTCGCTACGAGCAGTACGTC. The chain combines TRBV27 with TRBJ2-7, with 7 bases matching TRBD1. The germline V gene has CDR1 MNHEY and CDR2 SMNVEV (reference sequence). Germline trimming cut 4 bases from V and 3 bases from J; bases unmatched to any gene: 12. The CDR3 spans 16 residues.

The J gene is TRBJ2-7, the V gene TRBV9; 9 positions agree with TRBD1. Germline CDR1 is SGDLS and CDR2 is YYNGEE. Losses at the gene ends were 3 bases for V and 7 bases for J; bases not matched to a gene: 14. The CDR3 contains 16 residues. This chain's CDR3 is CASSGPTGTGLEEQYF. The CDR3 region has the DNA TGTGCCAGCAGCGGACCAACCGGGACAGGGCTTGAAGAGCAGTACTTC.

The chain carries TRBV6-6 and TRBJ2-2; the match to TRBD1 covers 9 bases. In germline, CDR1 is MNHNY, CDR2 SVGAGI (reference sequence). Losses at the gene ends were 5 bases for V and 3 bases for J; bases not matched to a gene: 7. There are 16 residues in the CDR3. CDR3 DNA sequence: TGTGCCAGCAGTCTGGGGACAGGGTGGGACACCGGGGAGCTGTTTTTT. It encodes CASSLGTGWDTGELFF.

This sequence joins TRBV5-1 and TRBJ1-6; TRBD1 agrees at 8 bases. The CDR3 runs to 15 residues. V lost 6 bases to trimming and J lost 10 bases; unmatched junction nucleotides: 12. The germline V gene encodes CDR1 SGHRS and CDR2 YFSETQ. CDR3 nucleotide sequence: TGCGCCAGCACCCGGCAGGGGGCTGGGGAATCACCCCTCCACTTT. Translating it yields CASTRQGAGESPLHF.

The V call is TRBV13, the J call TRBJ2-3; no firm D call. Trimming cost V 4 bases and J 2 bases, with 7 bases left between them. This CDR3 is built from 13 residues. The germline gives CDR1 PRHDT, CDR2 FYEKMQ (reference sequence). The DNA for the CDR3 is TGTGCCAGCAGCTACCGAGACACAGATACGCAGTATTTT. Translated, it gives CASSYRDTDTQYF.

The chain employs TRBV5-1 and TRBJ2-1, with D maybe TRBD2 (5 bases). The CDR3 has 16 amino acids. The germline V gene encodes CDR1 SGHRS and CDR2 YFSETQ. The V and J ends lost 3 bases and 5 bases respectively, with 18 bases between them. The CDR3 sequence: CASSSTPSSRNNEQFF. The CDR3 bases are TGCGCCAGCAGCTCAACCCCTAGCTCCCGAAACAATGAGCAGTTCTTC.